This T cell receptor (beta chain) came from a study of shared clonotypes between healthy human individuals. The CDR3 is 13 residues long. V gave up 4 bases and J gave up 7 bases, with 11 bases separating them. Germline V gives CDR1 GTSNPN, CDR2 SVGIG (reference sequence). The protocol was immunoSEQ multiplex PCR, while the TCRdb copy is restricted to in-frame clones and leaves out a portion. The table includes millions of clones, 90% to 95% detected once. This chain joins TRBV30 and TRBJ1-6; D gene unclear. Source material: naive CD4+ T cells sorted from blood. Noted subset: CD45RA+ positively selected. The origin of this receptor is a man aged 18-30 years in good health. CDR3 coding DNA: TGTGCCTGGATGGCCAGTCCCAATTCACCCCTCCACTTT. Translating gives CAWMASPNSPLHF.